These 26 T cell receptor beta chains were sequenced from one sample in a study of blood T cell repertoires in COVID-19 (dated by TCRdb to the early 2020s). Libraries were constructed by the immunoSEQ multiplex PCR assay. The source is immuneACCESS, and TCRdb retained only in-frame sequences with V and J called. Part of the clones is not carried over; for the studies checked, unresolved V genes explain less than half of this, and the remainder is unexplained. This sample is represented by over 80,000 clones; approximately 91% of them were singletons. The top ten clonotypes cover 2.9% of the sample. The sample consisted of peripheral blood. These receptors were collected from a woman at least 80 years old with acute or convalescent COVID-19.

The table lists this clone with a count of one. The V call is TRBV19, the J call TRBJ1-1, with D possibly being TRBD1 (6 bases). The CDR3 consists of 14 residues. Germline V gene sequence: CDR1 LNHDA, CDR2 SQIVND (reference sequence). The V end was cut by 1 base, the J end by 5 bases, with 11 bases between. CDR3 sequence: CASSIVGGDTEAFF. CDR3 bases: TGTGCCAGTAGTATAGTAGGGGGGGATACTGAAGCTTTCTTT.

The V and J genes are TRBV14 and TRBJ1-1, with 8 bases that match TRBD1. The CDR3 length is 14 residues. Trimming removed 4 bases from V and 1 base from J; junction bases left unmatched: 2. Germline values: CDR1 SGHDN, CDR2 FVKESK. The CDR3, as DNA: TGTGCCAGCAGCCGACAGGGGTGGAACACTGAAGCTTTCTTT. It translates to CASSRQGWNTEAFF.

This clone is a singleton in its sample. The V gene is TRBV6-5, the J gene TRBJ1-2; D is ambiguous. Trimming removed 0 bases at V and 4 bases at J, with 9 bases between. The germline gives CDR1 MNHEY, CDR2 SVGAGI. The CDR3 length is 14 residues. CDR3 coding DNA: TGTGCCAGCAGTTACTCAGACACCCTCTATGGCTACACCTTC. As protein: CASSYSDTLYGYTF.

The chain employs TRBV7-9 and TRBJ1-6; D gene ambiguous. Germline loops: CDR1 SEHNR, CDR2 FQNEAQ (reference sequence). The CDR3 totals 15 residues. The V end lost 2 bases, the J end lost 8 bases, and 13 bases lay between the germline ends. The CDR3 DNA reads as TGTGCCAGCAGCTTAAAGGGCCGGGGATATTCACCCCTCCACTTT. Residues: CASSLKGRGYSPLHF.

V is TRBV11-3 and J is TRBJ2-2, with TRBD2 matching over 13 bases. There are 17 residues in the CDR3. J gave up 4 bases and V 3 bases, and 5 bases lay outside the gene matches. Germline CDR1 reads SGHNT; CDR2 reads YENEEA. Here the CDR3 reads CASSLVLAGGGTGELFF. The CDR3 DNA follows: TGTGCCAGCAGCTTGGTACTAGCGGGAGGGGGCACCGGGGAGCTGTTTTTT.

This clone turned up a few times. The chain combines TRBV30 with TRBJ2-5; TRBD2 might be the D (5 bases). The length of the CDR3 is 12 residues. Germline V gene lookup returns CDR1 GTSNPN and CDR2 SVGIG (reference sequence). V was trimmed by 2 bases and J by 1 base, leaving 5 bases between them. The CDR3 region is CAWSRGQETQYF. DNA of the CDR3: TGTGCCTGGAGTCGGGGCCAAGAGACCCAGTACTTC.

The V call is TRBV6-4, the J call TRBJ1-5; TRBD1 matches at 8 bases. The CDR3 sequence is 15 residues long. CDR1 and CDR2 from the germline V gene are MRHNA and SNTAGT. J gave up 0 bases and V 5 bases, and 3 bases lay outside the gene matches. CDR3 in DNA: TGTGCCAGCAGTCTACAGGGGGGTAGCAATCAGCCCCAGCATTTT. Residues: CASSLQGGSNQPQHF.

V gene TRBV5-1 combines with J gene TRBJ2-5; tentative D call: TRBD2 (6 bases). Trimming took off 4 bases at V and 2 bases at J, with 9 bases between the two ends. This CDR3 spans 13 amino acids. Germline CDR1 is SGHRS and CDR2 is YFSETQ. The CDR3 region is CASSLGGQETQYF. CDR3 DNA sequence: TGCGCCAGCAGCCTCGGGGGACAAGAGACCCAGTACTTC.

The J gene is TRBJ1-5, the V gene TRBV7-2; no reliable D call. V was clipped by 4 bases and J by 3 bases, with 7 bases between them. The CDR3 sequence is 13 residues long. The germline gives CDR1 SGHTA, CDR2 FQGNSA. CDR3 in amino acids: CASSSGNNQPQHF. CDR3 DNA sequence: TGTGCCAGCAGCTCAGGAAACAATCAGCCCCAGCATTTT.

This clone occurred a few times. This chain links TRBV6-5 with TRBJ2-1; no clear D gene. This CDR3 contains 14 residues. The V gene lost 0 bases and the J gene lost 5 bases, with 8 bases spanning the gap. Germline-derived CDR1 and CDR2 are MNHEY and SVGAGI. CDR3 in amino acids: CASSYSTRNNEQFF. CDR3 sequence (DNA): TGTGCCAGCAGTTACTCCACAAGAAACAATGAGCAGTTCTTC.

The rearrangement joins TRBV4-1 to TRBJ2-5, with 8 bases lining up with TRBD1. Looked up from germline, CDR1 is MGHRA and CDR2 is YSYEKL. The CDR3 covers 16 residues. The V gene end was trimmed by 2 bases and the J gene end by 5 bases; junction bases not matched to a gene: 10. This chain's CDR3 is CASSQLVTGGRETQYF. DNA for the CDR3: TGCGCCAGCAGCCAACTAGTAACAGGGGGACGGGAGACCCAGTACTTC.

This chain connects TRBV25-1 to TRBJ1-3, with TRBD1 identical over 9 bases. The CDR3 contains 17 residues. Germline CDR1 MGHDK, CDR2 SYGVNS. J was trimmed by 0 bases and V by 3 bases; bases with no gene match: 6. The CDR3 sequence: CASSDTRDRASGNTIYF. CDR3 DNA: TGTGCCAGCAGTGACACCCGGGACAGGGCCTCTGGAAACACCATATATTTT.

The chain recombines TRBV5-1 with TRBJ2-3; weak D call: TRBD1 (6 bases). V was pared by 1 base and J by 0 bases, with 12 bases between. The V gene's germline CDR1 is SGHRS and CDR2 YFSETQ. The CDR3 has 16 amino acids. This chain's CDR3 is CASSLLDSPSTDTQYF. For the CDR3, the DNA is TGCGCCAGCAGCTTGTTGGACAGCCCTAGCACAGATACGCAGTATTTT.

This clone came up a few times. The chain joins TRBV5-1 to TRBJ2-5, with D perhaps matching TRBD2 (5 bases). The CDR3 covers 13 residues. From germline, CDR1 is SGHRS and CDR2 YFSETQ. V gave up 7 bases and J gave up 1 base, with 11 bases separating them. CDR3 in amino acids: CASYGDTQETQYF. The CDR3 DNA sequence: TGCGCCAGCTACGGGGATACCCAAGAGACCCAGTACTTC. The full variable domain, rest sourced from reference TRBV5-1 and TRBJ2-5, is KAGVTQTPRYLIKTRGQQVTLSCSPISGHRSVSWYQQTPGQGLQFLFEYFSETQRNKGNFPGRFSGRQFSNSRSEMNVSTLELGDSALYLCASYGDTQETQYFGPGTRLLVL.

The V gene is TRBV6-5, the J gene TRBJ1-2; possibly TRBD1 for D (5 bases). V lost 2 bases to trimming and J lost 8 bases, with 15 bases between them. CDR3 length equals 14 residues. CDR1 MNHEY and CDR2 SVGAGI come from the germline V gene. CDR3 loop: CASSYRAGSRGYTF. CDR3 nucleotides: TGTGCCAGCAGTTACAGGGCAGGGTCGCGCGGCTACACCTTC.

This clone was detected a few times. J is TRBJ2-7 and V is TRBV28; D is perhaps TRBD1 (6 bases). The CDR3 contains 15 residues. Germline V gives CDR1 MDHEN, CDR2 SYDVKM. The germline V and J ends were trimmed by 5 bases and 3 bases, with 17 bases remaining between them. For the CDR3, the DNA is TGTGCCAGCAGTCCCCCAGGGGTCGGGTTCTACGAGCAGTACTTC. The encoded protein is CASSPPGVGFYEQYF.

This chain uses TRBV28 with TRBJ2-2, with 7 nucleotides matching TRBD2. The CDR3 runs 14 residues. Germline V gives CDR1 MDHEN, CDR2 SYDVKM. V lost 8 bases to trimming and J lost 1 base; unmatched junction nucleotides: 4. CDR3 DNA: TGTGCCAGCCGGTCTAGCGGGAACACCGGGGAGCTGTTTTTT. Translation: CASRSSGNTGELFF.

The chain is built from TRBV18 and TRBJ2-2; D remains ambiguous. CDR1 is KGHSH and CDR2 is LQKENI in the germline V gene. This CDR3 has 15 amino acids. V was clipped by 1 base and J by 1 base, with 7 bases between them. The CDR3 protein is CASSPRAGNTGELFF. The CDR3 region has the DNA TGTGCCAGCTCACCACGGGCAGGGAACACCGGGGAGCTGTTTTTT.

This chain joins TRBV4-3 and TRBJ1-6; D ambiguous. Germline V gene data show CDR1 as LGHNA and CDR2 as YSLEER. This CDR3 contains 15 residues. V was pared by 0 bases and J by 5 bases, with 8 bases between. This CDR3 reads CASSQDWENNSPLHF. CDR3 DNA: TGCGCCAGCAGCCAAGATTGGGAGAATAATTCACCCCTCCACTTT.

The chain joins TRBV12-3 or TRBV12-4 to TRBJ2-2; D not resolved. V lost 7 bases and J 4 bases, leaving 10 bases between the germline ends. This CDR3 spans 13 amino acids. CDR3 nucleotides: TGTGCCAGCACTACCCTTGGCACCGGGGAGCTGTTTTTT. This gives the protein CASTTLGTGELFF.

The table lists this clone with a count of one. The CDR3 protein is CASSPRSGRPGATQYF. CDR3 nucleotides: TGTGCCAGCAGCCCAAGGAGCGGGAGGCCTGGGGCGACCCAGTACTTC. The rearrangement joins TRBV7-9 to TRBJ2-5; 9 bases are shared with TRBD2. Germline CDR1 SEHNR, CDR2 FQNEAQ (reference sequence). V trimming: 5 bases; J trimming: 7 bases; junction bases outside the gene matches: 14. CDR3 size: 16 residues.

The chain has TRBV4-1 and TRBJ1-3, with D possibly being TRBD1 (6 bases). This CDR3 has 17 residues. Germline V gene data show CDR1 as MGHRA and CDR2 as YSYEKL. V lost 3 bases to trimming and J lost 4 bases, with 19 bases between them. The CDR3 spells CASSHRSSGQWGNTIYF. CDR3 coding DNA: TGCGCCAGCAGCCATCGTTCCTCGGGACAATGGGGAAACACCATATATTTT.

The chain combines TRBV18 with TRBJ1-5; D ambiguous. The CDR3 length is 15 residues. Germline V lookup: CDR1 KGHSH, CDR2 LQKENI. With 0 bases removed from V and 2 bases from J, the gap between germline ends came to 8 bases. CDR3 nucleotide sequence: TGTGCCAGCTCACCACCTGTGGGAGGCAATCAGCCCCAGCATTTT. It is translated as CASSPPVGGNQPQHF.

The CDR3 here is CASSPDTEGSPLHF. The CDR3 DNA reads TGCGCCAGCAGCCCGGACACGGAGGGATCACCCCTCCACTTT. The chain employs TRBV5-1 and TRBJ1-6; a weak D match, TRBD1 (5 bases). Trimming removed 4 bases at V and 10 bases at J, with 15 bases between. Germline V gene data show CDR1 as SGHRS and CDR2 as YFSETQ. This CDR3 region has 14 residues.

CDR3 in amino acids: CASSTLYGYTF. The CDR3 DNA reads TGTGCCAGTAGTACACTCTATGGCTACACCTTC. V gene TRBV19 combines with J gene TRBJ1-2; no clear D. Per the germline V gene, CDR1 is LNHDA and CDR2 is SQIVND (reference sequence). The CDR3 contains 11 residues. The V end was cut by 4 bases, the J end by 4 bases, with 4 bases between. Full variable domain (outside the CDR3, taken from reference TRBV19 and TRBJ1-2): DGGITQSPKYLFRKEGQNVTLSCEQNLNHDAMYWYRQDPGQGLRLIYYSQIVNDFQKGDIAEGYSVSREKKESFPLTVTSAQKNPTAFYLCASSTLYGYTFGSGTRLTVV.

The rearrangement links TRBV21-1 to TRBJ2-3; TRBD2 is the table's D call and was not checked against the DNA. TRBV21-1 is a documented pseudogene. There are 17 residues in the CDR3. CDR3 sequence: CASSNLAGGRGEDTQYF. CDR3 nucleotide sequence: TGTGCCAGCAGCAATCTAGCGGGGGGACGAGGAGAAGATACGCAGTATTTT.